The present T cell receptor beta chain was sequenced within a study of shared clonotypes between healthy human individuals. Findings of the study overall: Depth was large, yet rarefaction showed that sorted-subset sequencing was incomplete. Generally, naive subsets (rather than memory subsets) showed larger estimated richness.

As defined, naive CD8 cells were CD45RO-negative and positively selected for CCR7, with terminally differentiated effector memory CD45RA+ cells excluded. A note on this clone: Its antigen is not known.

The data were produced by immunoSEQ multiplex PCR, yet TCRdb's version contains in-frame clones alone and is incomplete. The sample lists 750,000 to 1,000,000 clones; 80% to 95% were seen once. The sequence came from a man aged 25-45 years in good health. Material: naive CD8+ T cells sorted from blood.

CDR3 nucleotides: TGTGCCAGCAAAGGGACTAGCGGGAGGCTCGATACGCAGTATTTT. This codes for CASKGTSGRLDTQYF. V usage is TRBV2 and J usage is TRBJ2-3, with 15 bases fitting TRBD2. CDR1 and CDR2 (germline): SNHLY, FYNNEI. The length of the CDR3 is 15 residues. Unmatched junction bases numbered 5, after V lost 7 bases and J lost 6 bases.